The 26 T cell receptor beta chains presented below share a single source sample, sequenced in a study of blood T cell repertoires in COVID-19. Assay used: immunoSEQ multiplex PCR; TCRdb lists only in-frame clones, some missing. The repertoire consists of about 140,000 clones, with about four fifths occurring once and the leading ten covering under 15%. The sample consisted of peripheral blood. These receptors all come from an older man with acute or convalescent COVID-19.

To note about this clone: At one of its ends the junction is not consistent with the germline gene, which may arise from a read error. CDR3 loop: CASSVGGGVQSQHF. CDR3 in DNA: TGTGCCAGCAGTGTTGGGGGAGGGGTTCAGTCCCAGCATTTT. V usage is TRBV2 and J usage is TRBJ1-5, with a possible D match to TRBD1 (5 bases). Germline CDR1 reads SNHLY; CDR2 reads FYNNEI. This CDR3 comprises 14 residues.

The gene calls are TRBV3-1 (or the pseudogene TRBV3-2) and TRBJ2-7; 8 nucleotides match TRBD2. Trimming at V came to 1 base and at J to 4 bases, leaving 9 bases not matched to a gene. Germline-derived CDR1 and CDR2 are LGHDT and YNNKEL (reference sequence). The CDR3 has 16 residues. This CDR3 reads CASSQGLAGSGYEQYF. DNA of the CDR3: TGTGCCAGCAGCCAAGGATTAGCGGGGTCGGGGTACGAGCAGTACTTC.

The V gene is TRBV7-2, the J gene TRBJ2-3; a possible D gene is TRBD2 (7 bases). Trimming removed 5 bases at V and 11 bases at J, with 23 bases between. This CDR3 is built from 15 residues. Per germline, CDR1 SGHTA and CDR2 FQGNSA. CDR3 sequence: CASSPLRGGEREQYF. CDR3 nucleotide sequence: TGTGCCAGCAGCCCGTTAAGGGGGGGGGAGAGGGAGCAGTATTTT.

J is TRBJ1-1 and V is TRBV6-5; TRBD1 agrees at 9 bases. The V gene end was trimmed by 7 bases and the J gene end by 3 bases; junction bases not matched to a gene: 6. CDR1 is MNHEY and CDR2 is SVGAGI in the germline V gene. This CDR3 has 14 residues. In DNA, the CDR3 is TGTGCCAGCACACAGGGGGCGAGAGACACTGAAGCTTTCTTT. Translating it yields CASTQGARDTEAFF.

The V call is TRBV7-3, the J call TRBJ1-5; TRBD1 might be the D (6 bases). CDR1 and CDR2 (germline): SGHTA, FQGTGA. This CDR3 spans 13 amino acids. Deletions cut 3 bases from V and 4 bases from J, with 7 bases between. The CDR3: CASSLDRNQPQHF. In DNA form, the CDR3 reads TGTGCCAGCAGCTTGGACAGAAATCAGCCCCAGCATTTT.

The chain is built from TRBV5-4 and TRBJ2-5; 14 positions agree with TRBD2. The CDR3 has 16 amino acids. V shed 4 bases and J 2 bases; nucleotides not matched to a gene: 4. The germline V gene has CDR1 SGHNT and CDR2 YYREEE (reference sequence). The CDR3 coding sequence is TGTGCCAGCAGCCCCGGGACTAGCGGGGGTCAAGAGACCCAGTACTTC. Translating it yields CASSPGTSGGQETQYF.

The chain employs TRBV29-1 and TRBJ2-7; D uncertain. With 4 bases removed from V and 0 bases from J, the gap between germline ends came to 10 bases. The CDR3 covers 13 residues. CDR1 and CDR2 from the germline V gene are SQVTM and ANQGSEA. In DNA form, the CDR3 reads TGCAGCGTTGTTTGGGCCTCCTCCTACGAGCAGTACTTC. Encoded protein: CSVVWASSYEQYF.

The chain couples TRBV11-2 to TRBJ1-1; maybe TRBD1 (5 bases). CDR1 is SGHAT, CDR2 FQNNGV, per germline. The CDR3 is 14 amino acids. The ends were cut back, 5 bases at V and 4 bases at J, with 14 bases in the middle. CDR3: CASSRTPGFTEAFF. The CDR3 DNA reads TGTGCCAGCAGCCGCACGCCAGGGTTCACTGAAGCTTTCTTT.

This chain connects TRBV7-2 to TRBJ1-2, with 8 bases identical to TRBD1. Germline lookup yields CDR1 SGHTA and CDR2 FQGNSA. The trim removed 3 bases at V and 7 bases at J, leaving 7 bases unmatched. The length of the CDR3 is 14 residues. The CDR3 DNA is TGTGCCAGCAGCTTGGGACAGGTATCTAGTGGCTACACCTTC. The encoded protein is CASSLGQVSSGYTF.

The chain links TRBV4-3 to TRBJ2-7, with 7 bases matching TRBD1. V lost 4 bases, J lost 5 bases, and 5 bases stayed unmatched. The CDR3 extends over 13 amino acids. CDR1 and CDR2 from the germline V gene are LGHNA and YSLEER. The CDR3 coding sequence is TGCGCCAGCAGCCGCCGACAGGGTGACGAGCAGTACTTC. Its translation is CASSRRQGDEQYF.

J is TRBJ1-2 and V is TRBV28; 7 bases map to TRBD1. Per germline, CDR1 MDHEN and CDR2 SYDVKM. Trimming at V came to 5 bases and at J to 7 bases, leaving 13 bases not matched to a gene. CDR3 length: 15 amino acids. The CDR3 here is CASSPLSPGQIGYTF. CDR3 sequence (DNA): TGTGCCAGCAGTCCTCTATCTCCGGGACAGATTGGCTACACCTTC.

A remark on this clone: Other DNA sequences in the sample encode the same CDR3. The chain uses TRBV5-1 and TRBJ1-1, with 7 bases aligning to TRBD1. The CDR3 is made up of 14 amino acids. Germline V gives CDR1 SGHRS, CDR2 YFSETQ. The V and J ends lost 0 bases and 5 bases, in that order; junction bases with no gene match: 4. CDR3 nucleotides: TGCGCCAGCAGCTTGGAACAGGGGAGGACTGAAGCTTTCTTT. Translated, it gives CASSLEQGRTEAFF.

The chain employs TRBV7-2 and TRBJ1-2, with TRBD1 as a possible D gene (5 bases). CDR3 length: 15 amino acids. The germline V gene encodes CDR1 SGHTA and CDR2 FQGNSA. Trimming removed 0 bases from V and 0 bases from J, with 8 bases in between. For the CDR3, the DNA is TGTGCCAGCAGCTTAGCGCAGGGATCTAACTATGGCTACACCTTC. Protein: CASSLAQGSNYGYTF.

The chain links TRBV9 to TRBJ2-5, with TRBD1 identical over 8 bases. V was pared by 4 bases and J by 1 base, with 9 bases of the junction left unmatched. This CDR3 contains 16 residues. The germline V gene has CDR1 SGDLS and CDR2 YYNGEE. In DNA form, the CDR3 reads TGTGCCAGCAGCTCCAGCCTACAGGGGGTCCAAGAGACCCAGTACTTC. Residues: CASSSSLQGVQETQYF.

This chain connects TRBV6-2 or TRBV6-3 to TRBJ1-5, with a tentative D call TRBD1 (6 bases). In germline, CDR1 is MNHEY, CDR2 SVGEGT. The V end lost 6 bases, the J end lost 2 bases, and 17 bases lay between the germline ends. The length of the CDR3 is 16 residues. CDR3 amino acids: CASSTGQFGGNQPQHF. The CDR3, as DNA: TGTGCCAGCAGCACTGGACAGTTCGGGGGCAATCAGCCCCAGCATTTT.

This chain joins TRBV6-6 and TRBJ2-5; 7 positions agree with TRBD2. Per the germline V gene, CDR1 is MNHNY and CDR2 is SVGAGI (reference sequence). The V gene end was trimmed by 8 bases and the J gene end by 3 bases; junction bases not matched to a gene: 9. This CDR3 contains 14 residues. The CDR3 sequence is CASSRSSGKETQYF. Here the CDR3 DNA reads TGTGCCAGCTCAAGATCTAGCGGAAAAGAGACCCAGTACTTC.

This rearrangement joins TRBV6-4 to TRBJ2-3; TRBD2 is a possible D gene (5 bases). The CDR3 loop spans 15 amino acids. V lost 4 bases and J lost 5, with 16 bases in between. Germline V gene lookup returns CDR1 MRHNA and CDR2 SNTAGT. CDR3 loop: CASSAYGPRGDTQYF. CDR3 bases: TGTGCCAGCAGTGCTTACGGGCCACGGGGAGATACGCAGTATTTT.

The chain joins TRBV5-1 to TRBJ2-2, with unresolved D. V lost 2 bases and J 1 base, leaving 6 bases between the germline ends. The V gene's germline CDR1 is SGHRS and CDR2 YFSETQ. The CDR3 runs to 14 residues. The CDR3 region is CASSLSENTGELFF. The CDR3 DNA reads TGCGCCAGCAGCTTATCAGAGAACACCGGGGAGCTGTTTTTT.

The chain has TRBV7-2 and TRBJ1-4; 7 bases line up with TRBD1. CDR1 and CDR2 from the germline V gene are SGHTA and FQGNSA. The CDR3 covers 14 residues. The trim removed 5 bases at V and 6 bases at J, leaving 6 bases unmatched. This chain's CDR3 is CASSPMQGDEKLFF. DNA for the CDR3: TGTGCCAGCAGCCCGATGCAGGGGGATGAAAAACTGTTTTTT. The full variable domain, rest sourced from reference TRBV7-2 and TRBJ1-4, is GAGVSQSPSNKVTEKGKDVELRCDPISGHTALYWYRQSLGQGLEFLIYFQGNSAPDKSGLPSDRFSAERTGGSVSTLTIQRTQQEDSAVYLCASSPMQGDEKLFFGSGTQLSVL.

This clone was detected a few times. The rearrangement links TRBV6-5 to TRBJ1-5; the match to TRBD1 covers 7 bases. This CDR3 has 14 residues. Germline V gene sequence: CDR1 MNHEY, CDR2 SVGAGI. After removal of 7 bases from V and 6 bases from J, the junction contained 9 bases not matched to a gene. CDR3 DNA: TGTGCCAGCATCGCAGGACAGGTCGGTCAGCCCCAGCATTTT. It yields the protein CASIAGQVGQPQHF.

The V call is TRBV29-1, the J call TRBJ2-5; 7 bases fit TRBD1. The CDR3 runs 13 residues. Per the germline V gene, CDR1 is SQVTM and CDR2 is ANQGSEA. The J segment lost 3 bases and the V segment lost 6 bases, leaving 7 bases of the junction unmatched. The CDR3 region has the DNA TGCAGCGTCTCTCCAGGGGGAGAAGAGACCCAGTACTTC. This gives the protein CSVSPGGEETQYF.

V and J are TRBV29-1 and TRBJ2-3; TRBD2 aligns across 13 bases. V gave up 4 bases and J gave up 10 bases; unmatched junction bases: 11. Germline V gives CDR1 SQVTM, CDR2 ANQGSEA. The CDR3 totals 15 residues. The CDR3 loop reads CSVGGGLAGDRAQYF. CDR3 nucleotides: TGCAGCGTTGGAGGTGGACTAGCGGGGGACCGGGCGCAGTATTTT.

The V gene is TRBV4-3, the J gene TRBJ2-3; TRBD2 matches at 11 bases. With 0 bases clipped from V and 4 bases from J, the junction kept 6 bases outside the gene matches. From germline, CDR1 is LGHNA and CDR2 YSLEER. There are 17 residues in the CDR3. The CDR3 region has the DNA TGCGCCAGCAGCCAAGATAGCGGGGGGGCCCTAGCAGATACGCAGTATTTT. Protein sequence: CASSQDSGGALADTQYF.

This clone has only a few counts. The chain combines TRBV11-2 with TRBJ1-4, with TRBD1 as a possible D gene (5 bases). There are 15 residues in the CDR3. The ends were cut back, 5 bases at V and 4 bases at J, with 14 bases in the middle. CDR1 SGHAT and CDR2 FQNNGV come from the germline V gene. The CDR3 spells CASSLRGGGNEKLFF. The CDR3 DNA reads TGTGCCAGCAGCCTGCGGGGTGGGGGTAATGAAAAACTGTTTTTT. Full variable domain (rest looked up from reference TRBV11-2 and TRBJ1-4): EAGVAQSPRYKIIEKRQSVAFWCNPISGHATLYWYQQILGQGPKLLIQFQNNGVVDDSQLPKDRFSAERLKGVDSTLKIQPAKLEDSAVYLCASSLRGGGNEKLFFGSGTQLSVL.

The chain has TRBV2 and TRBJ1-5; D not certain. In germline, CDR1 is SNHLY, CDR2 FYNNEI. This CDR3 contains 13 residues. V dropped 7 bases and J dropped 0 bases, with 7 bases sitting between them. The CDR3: CASTGNSNQPQHF. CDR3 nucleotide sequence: TGTGCCAGCACAGGAAATAGCAATCAGCCCCAGCATTTT.

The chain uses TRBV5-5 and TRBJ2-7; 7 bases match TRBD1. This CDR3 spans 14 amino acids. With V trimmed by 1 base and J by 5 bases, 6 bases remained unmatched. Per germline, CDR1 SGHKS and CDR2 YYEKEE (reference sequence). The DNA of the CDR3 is TGTGCCAGCAGCTTGTCGGGACAGATCCACGAGCAGTACTTC. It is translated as CASSLSGQIHEQYF.